The 25 T cell receptor beta chains below all came from one sample that was sequenced in a study of cytomegalovirus exposure and HLA in healthy donors. PCR amplification relied on 60 Vbeta primers (plus 13 Jbeta primers). This table comes from immunoSEQ multiplex PCR, and its TCRdb copy is limited to in-frame clones, with some not included. This table has 150,000 to 200,000 clones, about 80% appearing once. Sequenced input: PBMCs. The receptors derive from a man aged 25-45 years in good health and CMV-seropositive.

This clone was detected a few times. The CDR3 nucleotides read TGCAGCGTCCAATCGGGGACAGGCCAAGAGACCCAGTACTTC. This gives the protein CSVQSGTGQETQYF. The V gene is TRBV29-1, the J gene TRBJ2-5; 8 bases align to TRBD1. CDR1 SQVTM and CDR2 ANQGSEA come from the germline V gene. J gave up 1 base and V 6 bases, and 7 bases lay outside the gene matches. This CDR3 contains 14 residues.

The chain couples TRBV28 to TRBJ1-3; D ambiguous. Germline V gene lookup returns CDR1 MDHEN and CDR2 SYDVKM. The length of the CDR3 is 17 residues. The V end lost 5 bases, the J end lost 7 bases, and 24 bases lay between the germline ends. CDR3 sequence: CASSPGSWVIFANTIYF. The CDR3 coding sequence is TGTGCCAGCAGTCCAGGCTCCTGGGTAATATTCGCTAACACCATATATTTT.

V usage is TRBV18 and J usage is TRBJ2-5; tentative D call: TRBD2 (6 bases). From germline, CDR1 is KGHSH and CDR2 LQKENI. This CDR3 is built from 13 residues. Trimming left V 6 bases short and J 2 bases short, with 10 bases between. The CDR3 sequence is CASSRGNQETQYF. CDR3 nucleotides: TGTGCCAGCTCCCGGGGGAATCAAGAGACCCAGTACTTC.

V usage is TRBV30 and J usage is TRBJ2-1, with D perhaps matching TRBD2 (5 bases). CDR3 size: 15 residues. With 0 bases removed from V and 2 bases from J, the gap between germline ends came to 11 bases. Per germline, CDR1 GTSNPN and CDR2 SVGIG (reference sequence). The CDR3 DNA reads as TGTGCCTGGAGTGTACTAAGCGGAGCCTACAATGAGCAGTTCTTC. Translating gives CAWSVLSGAYNEQFF.

This clone was counted only a few times. V is TRBV6-1 and J is TRBJ1-1; D is perhaps TRBD1 (6 bases). Per germline, CDR1 MNHNS and CDR2 SASEGT. Trimming took 6 bases from V and 0 from J, leaving 14 bases between them. The CDR3 extends over 15 amino acids. CDR3 loop: CASRGQRSLNTEAFF. As DNA, the CDR3 is TGTGCCAGCAGGGGACAAAGGAGTTTGAACACTGAAGCTTTCTTT.

The chain recombines TRBV7-2 with TRBJ2-5; D perhaps matches TRBD2 (7 bases). CDR3 length: 16 residues. Trimming removed 3 bases at V and 0 bases at J, with 14 bases between. The germline V gene encodes CDR1 SGHTA and CDR2 FQGNSA. This CDR3 is CASSFSGGTYQETQYF. In DNA form, the CDR3 reads TGTGCCAGCAGCTTTTCCGGGGGGACATACCAAGAGACCCAGTACTTC.

The rearrangement links TRBV6-5 to TRBJ2-7; TRBD1 aligns across 9 bases. This CDR3 is built from 15 residues. V lost 2 bases, J lost 2 bases, and 4 bases stayed unmatched. CDR1 and CDR2 (germline): MNHEY, SVGAGI. The CDR3 DNA follows: TGTGCCAGCAGTTACCCGGACAGGGGTACCTACGAGCAGTACTTC. Protein product: CASSYPDRGTYEQYF.

The chain joins TRBV27 to TRBJ1-5, with D uncertain. Germline CDR1 and CDR2: MNHEY and SMNVEV (reference sequence). The CDR3 loop spans 14 amino acids. V lost 7 bases and J 0 bases, leaving 10 bases between the germline ends. This CDR3 is CASKARDSNQPQHF. The CDR3 nucleotides read TGTGCCAGCAAGGCACGGGATAGCAATCAGCCCCAGCATTTT.

The chain joins TRBV4-1 to TRBJ2-2; 7 nucleotides agree with TRBD2. J gave up 1 base and V 1 base, and 6 bases lay outside the gene matches. CDR3 length: 17 residues. Germline V lookup: CDR1 MGHRA, CDR2 YSYEKL. CDR3 residues: CASSQGPRGGNTGELFF. CDR3 coding DNA: TGCGCCAGCAGCCAAGGCCCCCGCGGGGGGAACACCGGGGAGCTGTTTTTT.

In this sample, this clone turned up once. The chain is built from TRBV11-2 and TRBJ2-3, with 11 bases fitting TRBD2. V was clipped by 3 bases and J by 0 bases; unmatched bases: 2. CDR1 is SGHAT and CDR2 is FQNNGV in the germline V gene. The CDR3 runs to 16 residues. The CDR3 reads CASSFSGRASTDTQYF. Written as DNA, the CDR3 is TGTGCCAGCAGCTTTAGCGGGAGGGCTAGCACAGATACGCAGTATTTT.

J is TRBJ1-2 and V is TRBV6-5; TRBD1 matches 7 bases. This CDR3 spans 15 amino acids. Germline trimming cut 5 bases from V and 1 base from J; bases unmatched to any gene: 7. The germline V gene has CDR1 MNHEY and CDR2 SVGAGI. The CDR3 nucleotides read TGTGCCAGCAGTCGGGGACAGCTCCTTAACTATGGCTACACCTTC. Its translation: CASSRGQLLNYGYTF.

The chain employs TRBV7-9 and TRBJ2-5, with no clear D. Germline V gives CDR1 SEHNR, CDR2 FQNEAQ (reference sequence). Deletions cut 5 bases from V and 4 bases from J, with 8 bases between. The CDR3 is 12 amino acids. The CDR3 loop reads CASSLSRETQYF. The CDR3 nucleotides read TGTGCCAGCAGCCTCTCCCGAGAGACCCAGTACTTC.

The chain is built from TRBV27 and TRBJ2-1; TRBD2 agrees at 8 bases. The CDR3 has 15 residues. The V segment lost 2 bases and the J segment 3 bases; nucleotides outside the gene matches: 3. The V gene's germline CDR1 is MNHEY and CDR2 SMNVEV (reference sequence). As DNA, the CDR3 is TGTGCCAGCAGTTTAGCGGGGGGCCTCTACAATGAGCAGTTCTTC. Protein: CASSLAGGLYNEQFF.

V usage is TRBV25-1 and J usage is TRBJ1-1; D is unresolved. The CDR3 runs to 11 residues. The V gene lost 3 bases and the J gene lost 8 bases, with 7 bases spanning the gap. The germline V gene has CDR1 MGHDK and CDR2 SYGVNS. CDR3 coding DNA: TGTGCCAGCAGTGATACAGTAGAAGCTTTCTTT. As protein: CASSDTVEAFF.

V and J are TRBV11-1 and TRBJ2-1, with 9 bases identical to TRBD1. V dropped 4 bases and J dropped 3; count of bases not matched to a gene: 4. Germline CDR1 reads SGHAT; CDR2 reads FQDESV (reference sequence). The CDR3 has 15 amino acids. The CDR3, as DNA: TGTGCCAGCAGCTGGGGACAGGGAGTCTACAATGAGCAGTTCTTC. This encodes CASSWGQGVYNEQFF.

This rearrangement joins TRBV7-8 to TRBJ2-7; D is perhaps TRBD2 (5 bases). Between the trimmed V and J ends, which lost 7 bases and 2 bases, there was a span of 15 bases. This CDR3 has 14 amino acids. Germline CDR1 and CDR2: SGHVS and FQNEAQ. The CDR3 DNA sequence: TGTGCCAGCAAAAACCCACTGGAGGCCTACGAGCAGTACTTC. It translates to CASKNPLEAYEQYF.

This chain links TRBV29-1 with TRBJ2-7; 7 positions agree with TRBD1. The CDR3 spans 12 residues. The V segment lost 4 bases and the J segment 5 bases; nucleotides outside the gene matches: 5. Germline V gene data show CDR1 as SQVTM and CDR2 as ANQGSEA. In DNA form, the CDR3 reads TGCAGCGTTGCAACACAGGGGAACGAGCAGTACTTC. Amino acids: CSVATQGNEQYF.

The rearrangement links TRBV4-1 to TRBJ2-5; the D gene is possibly TRBD1 (6 bases). V lost 0 bases, J lost 5 bases, and 16 bases lay in between. The CDR3 is made up of 16 amino acids. Germline CDR1 and CDR2: MGHRA and YSYEKL. CDR3 sequence (DNA): TGCGCCAGCAGCCAAGATCGGAACAGGGTAAAGGAGACCCAGTACTTC. Its protein is CASSQDRNRVKETQYF.

This chain joins TRBV5-5 and TRBJ2-7; D gene uncertain. Germline values: CDR1 SGHKS, CDR2 YYEKEE (reference sequence). CDR3 length: 14 amino acids. V was trimmed by 2 bases and J by 0 bases, leaving 9 bases between them. The CDR3 sequence: CASSFPTGSYEQYF. DNA of the CDR3: TGTGCCAGCAGCTTTCCTACCGGCTCCTACGAGCAGTACTTC.

V and J are TRBV13 and TRBJ1-6; no clear D. CDR1 PRHDT and CDR2 FYEKMQ come from the germline V gene (reference sequence). This CDR3 comprises 13 residues. The V gene lost 5 bases and the J gene lost 6 bases, with 8 bases spanning the gap. The DNA of the CDR3 is TGTGCCAGCAGCACCGGAGGTAATTCACCCCTCCACTTT. This translates into CASSTGGNSPLHF.

The genes are TRBV6-5 and TRBJ1-1; tentative D call: TRBD1 (5 bases). The CDR3 spans 14 residues. Germline V gene lookup returns CDR1 MNHEY and CDR2 SVGAGI. Deletions cut 7 bases from V and 0 bases from J, with 12 bases between. The CDR3 sequence is CASTRGTVNTEAFF. The CDR3 DNA reads TGTGCCAGCACCCGGGGGACGGTGAACACTGAAGCTTTCTTT.

The table lists this clone with a count of one. This chain uses TRBV19 with TRBJ1-5; TRBD1 matches 9 bases. With 5 bases clipped from V and 4 bases from J, the junction kept 9 bases outside the gene matches. CDR3 length: 16 amino acids. Germline CDR1 reads LNHDA; CDR2 reads SQIVND (reference sequence). This chain's CDR3 is CASSGQDRGWNQPQHF. The DNA for the CDR3 is TGTGCCAGTAGTGGACAAGACAGGGGGTGGAATCAGCCCCAGCATTTT.

The chain joins TRBV7-2 to TRBJ2-5, with D possibly TRBD1 on 5 matching bases. Trimming took 1 base from V and 4 from J, leaving 13 bases between them. The CDR3 totals 15 residues. The germline V gene encodes CDR1 SGHTA and CDR2 FQGNSA. CDR3 residues: CASSLGVGVSETQYF. The CDR3 region has the DNA TGTGCCAGCAGCTTAGGAGTAGGGGTTTCAGAGACCCAGTACTTC.

The chain couples TRBV2 to TRBJ2-7, with D tentatively TRBD1 (6 bases). Trimming pared 11 bases from V and 0 bases from J, leaving 17 bases between. Germline V gene sequence: CDR1 SNHLY, CDR2 FYNNEI. This CDR3 comprises 14 residues. This chain's CDR3 is CAARITGNSYEQYF. CDR3 in DNA: TGTGCCGCCAGAATAACAGGGAACTCCTACGAGCAGTACTTC.

This chain links TRBV7-2 with TRBJ2-2; 7 bases line up with TRBD1. V lost 3 bases and J lost 6; bases outside the gene matches: 10. This CDR3 has 16 amino acids. Per germline, CDR1 SGHTA and CDR2 FQGNSA. CDR3 sequence reads: CASSFVRGGTPGELFF. CDR3 DNA: TGTGCCAGCAGCTTTGTTAGAGGGGGCACCCCCGGGGAGCTGTTTTTT.